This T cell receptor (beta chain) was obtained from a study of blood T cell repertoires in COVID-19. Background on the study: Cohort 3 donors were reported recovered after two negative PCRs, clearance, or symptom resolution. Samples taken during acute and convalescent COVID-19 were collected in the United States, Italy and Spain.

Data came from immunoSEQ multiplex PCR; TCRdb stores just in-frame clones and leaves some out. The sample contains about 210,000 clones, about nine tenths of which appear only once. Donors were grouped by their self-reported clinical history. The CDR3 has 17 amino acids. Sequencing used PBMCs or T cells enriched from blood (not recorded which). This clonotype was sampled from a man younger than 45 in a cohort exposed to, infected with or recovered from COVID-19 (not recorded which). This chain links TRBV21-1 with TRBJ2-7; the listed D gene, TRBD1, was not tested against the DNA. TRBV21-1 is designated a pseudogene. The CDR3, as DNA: TGTGCCAGCAGCGCCCTGGAGTTCAGGGGGATTTCCTACGAGCAGTACTTC. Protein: CASSALEFRGISYEQYF.